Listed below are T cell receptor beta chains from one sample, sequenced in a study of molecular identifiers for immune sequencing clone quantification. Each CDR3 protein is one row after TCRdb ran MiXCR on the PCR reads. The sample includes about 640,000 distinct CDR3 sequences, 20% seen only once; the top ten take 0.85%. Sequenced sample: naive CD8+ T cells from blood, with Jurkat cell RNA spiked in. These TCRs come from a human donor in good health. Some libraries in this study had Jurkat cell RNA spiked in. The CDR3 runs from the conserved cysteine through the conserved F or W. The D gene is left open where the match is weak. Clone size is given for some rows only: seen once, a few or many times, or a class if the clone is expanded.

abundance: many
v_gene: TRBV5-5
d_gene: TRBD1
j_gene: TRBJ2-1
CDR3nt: TGTGCCAGCAGCCTATCGGGTCCCGGGACAGGTGAGCAGTTCTTC
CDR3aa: CASSLSGPGTGEQFF

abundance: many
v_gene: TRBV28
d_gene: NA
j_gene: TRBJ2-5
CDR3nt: TGTGCCAGCAGTTTGGTTGCAGGGGAGGGGACCCAGTACTTC
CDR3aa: CASSLVAGEGTQYF

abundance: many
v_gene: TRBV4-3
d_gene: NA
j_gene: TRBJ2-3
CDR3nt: TGCGCCAGCAGGCAATCACTAGCAGTCACAGATACGCAGTATTTT
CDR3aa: CASRQSLAVTDTQYF

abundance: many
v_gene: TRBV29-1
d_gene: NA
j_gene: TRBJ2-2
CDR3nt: TGCAGCGTGGACAGGGAGGGGACCGGGGAGCTGTTTTTT
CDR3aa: CSVDREGTGELFF

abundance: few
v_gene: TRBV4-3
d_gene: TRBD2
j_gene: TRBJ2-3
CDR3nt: TGCGCCAGCAGCCAATCCCGCGGGGGGTATAGCACAGATACGCAGTATTTT
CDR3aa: CASSQSRGGYSTDTQYF

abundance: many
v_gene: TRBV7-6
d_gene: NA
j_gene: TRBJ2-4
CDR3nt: TGTGCCAGCAGCTTAGGGACCGGGACGGCGAAAAACATTCAGTACTTC
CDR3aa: CASSLGTGTAKNIQYF

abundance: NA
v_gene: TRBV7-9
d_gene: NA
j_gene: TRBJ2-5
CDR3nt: TGTGCCAGCTGCTTACTCAGGGTGGCGGTGGGGGAAGAGACCCAGTACTTC
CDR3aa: CASCLLRVAVGEETQYF

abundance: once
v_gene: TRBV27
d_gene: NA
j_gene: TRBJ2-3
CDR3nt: TGTGCCAGCAGTTTACCATCAGATATGCAGTATTTT
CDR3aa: CASSLPSDMQYF

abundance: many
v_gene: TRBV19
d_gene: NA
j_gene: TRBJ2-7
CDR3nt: TGTGCCAGTAGTGTGTCACCAACCTCCTACGAGCAGTACTTC
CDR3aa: CASSVSPTSYEQYF

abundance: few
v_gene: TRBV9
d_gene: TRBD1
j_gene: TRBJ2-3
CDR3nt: TGTGCCAGCAGCACGGGGACAGGGGCAGATACGCAGTATTTT
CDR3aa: CASSTGTGADTQYF

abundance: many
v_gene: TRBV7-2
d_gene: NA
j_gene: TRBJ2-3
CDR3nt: TGTGCCAGCAGCTTAATCGCCCGCACAGATACGCAGTATTTT
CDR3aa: CASSLIARTDTQYF

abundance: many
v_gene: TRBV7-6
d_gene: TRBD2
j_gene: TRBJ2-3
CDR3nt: TGTGCCAGCAGCTCCCCTCTGACTAGCGGGGTGACAGATACGCAGTATTTT
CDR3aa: CASSSPLTSGVTDTQYF

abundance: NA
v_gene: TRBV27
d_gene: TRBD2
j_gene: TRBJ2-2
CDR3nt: TGTGCCAGCAGTCCAATGCAGACTAGCGGGGACGCCGGGGGGCTGTTTTTT
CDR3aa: CASSPMQTSGDAGGLFF

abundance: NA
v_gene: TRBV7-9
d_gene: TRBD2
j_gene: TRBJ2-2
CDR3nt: TGTGCCAGCAGCAGACCTCCCTATACTAGCGGGGGGGCGACCGGGGAGCTGTTTTTT
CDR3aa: CASSRPPYTSGGATGELFF

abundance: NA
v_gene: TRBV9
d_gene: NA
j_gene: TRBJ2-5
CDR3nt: TGTGCCAGCAGCCCACCCCTGTATGAGACCCAGTACTTC
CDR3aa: CASSPPLYETQYF

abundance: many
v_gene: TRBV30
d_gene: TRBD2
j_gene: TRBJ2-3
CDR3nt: TGTGCCTGGAGTGTGGAATGGCGGGAGGGCCCAGCAGATACGCAGTATTTT
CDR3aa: CAWSVEWREGPADTQYF

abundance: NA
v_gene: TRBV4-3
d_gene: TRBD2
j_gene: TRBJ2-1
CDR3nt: TGCGCCAGCAGCCCCCAAGGACTAGCGTCCTACAGTGAGCAGTTCTTC
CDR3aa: CASSPQGLASYSEQFF

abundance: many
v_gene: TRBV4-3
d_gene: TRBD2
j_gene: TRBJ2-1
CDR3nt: TGCGCCAGCAGCCAGAGTCCCTGGGGAGGGAGAGGTGAGCAGTTCTTC
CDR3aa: CASSQSPWGGRGEQFF

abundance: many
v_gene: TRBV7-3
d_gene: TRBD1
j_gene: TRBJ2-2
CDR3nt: TGTGCCAGCAGCCGGGACAGATACCACACCGGGGAGCTGTTTTTT
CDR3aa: CASSRDRYHTGELFF

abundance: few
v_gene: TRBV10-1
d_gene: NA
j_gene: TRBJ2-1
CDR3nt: TGCGCCAGCAGTGATGCGGGGTTATCCTACAATGAGCAGTTCTTC
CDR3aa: CASSDAGLSYNEQFF